The 20 T cell receptor beta chains presented below share a single source sample, sequenced in a study of early T cells in non-severe SARS-CoV-2 infection. A single record per CDR3 protein comes from TCRdb applying MiXCR to the 5' RACE reads. The table shows 80,000 or so distinct CDR3 sequences, with roughly 12% occurring only once. The sequences come from whole blood, collected at baseline. Receptors originate from an adult who was a healthcare worker with PCR-confirmed SARS-CoV-2 infection or an uninfected control (not recorded which).

This clonotype appeared a few times. The chain recombines TRBV10-3 with TRBJ2-1; D gene unclear. Trimming left V 4 bases short and J 7 bases short, with 5 bases between. The CDR3 consists of 11 residues. The germline CDR1 and CDR2 sequences are ENHRY and SYGVKD. CDR3 DNA: TGTGCCATCAGTGGGGATAATGAGCAGTTCTTC. It encodes CAISGDNEQFF.

This clonotype occurred many times. This sequence joins TRBV11-2 and TRBJ1-1; maybe TRBD1 (5 bases). The CDR3 loop spans 13 amino acids. The V end was cut by 6 bases, the J end by 0 bases, with 8 bases between. CDR1 and CDR2 (germline): SGHAT, FQNNGV. The chain's CDR3 is CASSPTVNTEAFF. Here the CDR3 DNA reads TGTGCCAGCAGTCCGACAGTGAACACTGAAGCTTTCTTT. Full variable domain (missing parts from reference TRBV11-2 and TRBJ1-1): EAGVAQSPRYKIIEKRQSVAFWCNPISGHATLYWYQQILGQGPKLLIQFQNNGVVDDSQLPKDRFSAERLKGVDSTLKIQPAKLEDSAVYLCASSPTVNTEAFFGQGTRLTVV.

Only a few counts were recorded for this clonotype. The chain carries TRBV18 and TRBJ2-3; no reliable D call. Trimming cost V 4 bases and J 2 bases, with 10 bases left between them. Per the germline V gene, CDR1 is KGHSH and CDR2 is LQKENI. CDR3 length equals 14 residues. CDR3 in DNA: TGTGCCAGCTCACTCGGACCCGACACAGATACGCAGTATTTT. It codes for CASSLGPDTDTQYF.

The chain uses TRBV20-1 and TRBJ1-2; D ambiguous. There are 12 residues in the CDR3. Germline V gene data show CDR1 as DFQATT and CDR2 as SNEGSKA (reference sequence). Between the trimmed V and J ends, which lost 0 bases and 4 bases, there was a span of 6 bases. CDR3 in amino acids: CSARDTTYGYTF. CDR3 DNA sequence: TGCAGTGCTAGAGACACCACCTATGGCTACACCTTC.

The CDR3 loop reads CASSPPAPRGQFF. The DNA for the CDR3 is TGTGCCAGCAGTCCCCCGGCTCCTAGGGGGCAGTTCTTC. The chain links TRBV28 to TRBJ2-1, with D possibly matching TRBD1 (5 bases). Germline V gives CDR1 MDHEN, CDR2 SYDVKM. This CDR3 spans 13 amino acids. Trimming shortened V by 5 bases and J by 12 bases, and 17 bases separated the two germline ends.

This clonotype was recorded a few times. The chain is built from TRBV5-1 and TRBJ2-3, with D unresolved. The ends were cut back, 0 bases at V and 2 bases at J, with 7 bases in the middle. Germline V gives CDR1 SGHRS, CDR2 YFSETQ. The CDR3 is 14 residues long. The CDR3 sequence is CASSLAHATDTQYF. CDR3 in DNA: TGCGCCAGCAGCTTGGCTCACGCCACAGATACGCAGTATTTT.

This clonotype showed up many times. This chain connects TRBV7-2 to TRBJ2-7; D is possibly TRBD2 (6 bases). The CDR3 is 15 residues long. CDR1 and CDR2 from the germline V gene are SGHTA and FQGNSA. Trimming shortened V by 5 bases and J by 4 bases, and 18 bases separated the two germline ends. DNA for the CDR3: TGTGCCAGCAGCCCATGGGACTTGGGTGGTTACGAGCAGTACTTC. Translating gives CASSPWDLGGYEQYF.

The J gene is TRBJ2-1, the V gene TRBV9; 10 bases map to TRBD2. Germline values: CDR1 SGDLS, CDR2 YYNGEE. The CDR3 is 16 residues long. V was clipped by 4 bases and J by 0 bases; unmatched bases: 4. CDR3 in amino acids: CASSPGLAVSYNEQFF. The CDR3 DNA is TGTGCCAGCAGCCCCGGACTAGCGGTCTCCTACAATGAGCAGTTCTTC.

This clonotype came up many times. The chain combines TRBV28 with TRBJ1-1; TRBD1 matches at 9 bases. Unmatched junction bases numbered 6, after V lost 4 bases and J lost 3 bases. This CDR3 spans 15 amino acids. CDR1 MDHEN and CDR2 SYDVKM come from the germline V gene. The CDR3 sequence: CASSSSDRGYTEAFF. In nucleotides, the CDR3 is TGTGCCAGCAGTTCCTCGGACAGGGGTTACACTGAAGCTTTCTTT.

Note on this clonotype: One end of the junction varies from germline; a read error may be responsible. The chain is built from TRBV3-1 and TRBJ2-7; D is unclear. The germline CDR1 and CDR2 sequences are LGHDT and YNNKEL (reference sequence). This CDR3 has 12 residues. CDR3 protein: CASSQGFYEQYF. CDR3 DNA: TGTGCCAGCAGTCAAGGGTTCTACGAGCAGTACTTC.

A few counts support this clonotype. This chain joins TRBV6-1 and TRBJ2-5; no clear D. Trimming removed 4 bases at V and 5 bases at J, with 14 bases between. The CDR3 has 14 amino acids. In germline, CDR1 is MNHNS, CDR2 SASEGT. This chain's CDR3 is CASSAFLVPETQYF. The CDR3 DNA follows: TGTGCCAGCAGTGCCTTTTTGGTCCCGGAGACCCAGTACTTC.

The table lists this clonotype with many counts. V and J are TRBV3-1 and TRBJ2-1; the match to TRBD2 covers 9 bases. This CDR3 contains 13 residues. Germline values: CDR1 LGHDT, CDR2 YNNKEL (reference sequence). After removal of 3 bases from V and 10 bases from J, the junction contained 4 bases not matched to a gene. CDR3 sequence (DNA): TGTGCCAGCAGCCAGGGACTAGCAGGGGAGCAGTTCTTC. Translating it yields CASSQGLAGEQFF.

This clonotype turned up a few times. V usage is TRBV7-2 and J usage is TRBJ2-3, with a possible D match to TRBD1 (6 bases). The germline gives CDR1 SGHTA, CDR2 FQGNSA. Trimming shortened V by 5 bases and J by 0 bases, and 9 bases separated the two germline ends. The CDR3 is made up of 14 amino acids. The CDR3 loop is CASSPDRSTDTQYF. The CDR3 DNA follows: TGTGCCAGCAGCCCAGACAGGAGCACAGATACGCAGTATTTT.

This clonotype was counted many times. This chain uses TRBV2 with TRBJ2-7, with D unclear. V was pared by 1 base and J by 0 bases, with 10 bases between. In germline, CDR1 is SNHLY, CDR2 FYNNEI. This CDR3 is 15 amino acids long. The CDR3 region has the DNA TGTGCCAGCAGTGAAGGCCCACAGATCTCCTACGAGCAGTACTTC. Its protein product is CASSEGPQISYEQYF. Full variable domain (outside the CDR3, taken from reference TRBV2 and TRBJ2-7): EPEVTQTPSHQVTQMGQEVILRCVPISNHLYFYWYRQILGQKVEFLVSFYNNEISEKSEIFDDQFSVERPDGSNFTLKIRSTKLEDSAMYFCASSEGPQISYEQYFGPGTRLTVT.

This clonotype was seen only a few times. The chain uses TRBV7-8 and TRBJ2-3, with no clear D. The germline V gene has CDR1 SGHVS and CDR2 FQNEAQ. V was cut by 0 bases and J by 5 bases, with 9 bases left in between. This CDR3 is 14 amino acids long. The CDR3 spells CASSLAELKDTQYF. The CDR3 coding sequence is TGTGCCAGCAGCTTAGCCGAGCTGAAAGATACGCAGTATTTT.

In its sample, this clonotype was seen many times. The chain combines TRBV20-1 with TRBJ1-2; no clear D gene. Trimming left V 0 bases short and J 2 bases short, with 7 bases between. The CDR3 extends over 13 amino acids. Per germline, CDR1 DFQATT and CDR2 SNEGSKA (reference sequence). The CDR3 nucleotides read TGCAGTGCTAGAGAGCCGAGCAACTATGGCTACACCTTC. Translation: CSAREPSNYGYTF.

This clonotype has a handful of counts. V usage is TRBV6-1 and J usage is TRBJ1-2; 9 bases fit TRBD1. The CDR3 sequence is 14 residues long. Germline-derived CDR1 and CDR2 are MNHNS and SASEGT. V gave up 7 bases and J gave up 6 bases; unmatched junction bases: 9. The CDR3 DNA sequence: TGTGCCAGCACCAGAACATGGACAGGGGATGGCTACACCTTC. Protein sequence: CASTRTWTGDGYTF.

This chain connects TRBV6-5 to TRBJ1-1, with 8 positions matching TRBD1. The germline gives CDR1 MNHEY, CDR2 SVGAGI. The V segment lost 5 bases and the J segment 1 base; nucleotides outside the gene matches: 12. The CDR3 has 17 amino acids. CDR3 in DNA: TGTGCCAGCAGTACATCGACAGGGGCTTGGAGGAACACTGAAGCTTTCTTT. Amino acid sequence: CASSTSTGAWRNTEAFF.

With respect to this clonotype: This clone may be a read error of a much larger clone one base away. This chain joins TRBV11-2 and TRBJ1-1, with TRBD1 as a possible D gene (5 bases). V gave up 5 bases and J gave up 1 base, with 8 bases separating them. The CDR3 is made up of 13 amino acids. Germline CDR1 and CDR2: SGHAT and FQNNGV. The CDR3: CASSHTGNTEAFF. CDR3 DNA: TGTGCCAGCAGCCATACAGGGAACACTGAAGCTTTCTTT.

This clonotype was recorded a few times. This chain links TRBV5-1 with TRBJ2-2, with 8 bases matching TRBD1. CDR1 SGHRS and CDR2 YFSETQ come from the germline V gene. V lost 3 bases to trimming and J lost 3 bases; unmatched junction nucleotides: 7. The CDR3 has 16 amino acids. For the CDR3, the DNA is TGCGCCAGCAGCTCCCGGACAGGGACCTACACCGGGGAGCTGTTTTTT. This sequence encodes CASSSRTGTYTGELFF.